One and the same sample provided the 30 T cell receptor beta chains below, sequenced in a study of cytomegalovirus exposure and HLA in healthy donors. 13 Jbeta primers and 60 Vbeta primers were used for the PCR. Only in-frame clones appear in the TCRdb table, and some are missing; sequencing was by immunoSEQ multiplex PCR. Here the sample spans 95,000 to 150,000 clones, 74% being singletons. Sample: PBMCs. The origin of the receptors is a woman in her fifties or sixties in good health and CMV-seropositive.

This clone was counted only a few times. The chain couples TRBV4-1 to TRBJ1-6; unclear D gene. Germline-derived CDR1 and CDR2 are MGHRA and YSYEKL. The CDR3 is 18 amino acids. Trimming stripped 0 bases from V and 0 bases from J, with 12 bases between. This CDR3 reads CASSQDVTESSYNSPLHF. CDR3 bases: TGCGCCAGCAGCCAAGATGTGACGGAGAGCTCCTATAATTCACCCCTCCACTTT.

The V call is TRBV11-2, the J call TRBJ2-5; 12 nucleotides match TRBD2. The CDR3 extends over 17 amino acids. V gave up 4 bases and J gave up 6 bases; unmatched junction bases: 12. Per the germline V gene, CDR1 is SGHAT and CDR2 is FQNNGV. Here the CDR3 reads CASSSAAGLAGLKTQYF. The CDR3, as DNA: TGTGCCAGCAGCTCCGCAGCGGGACTAGCGGGTTTAAAGACCCAGTACTTC.

The chain uses TRBV30 and TRBJ1-5; D is ambiguous. The CDR3 covers 13 residues. From germline, CDR1 is GTSNPN and CDR2 SVGIG (reference sequence). V lost 2 bases and J 7 bases, leaving 12 bases between the germline ends. In DNA, the CDR3 is TGTGCCTGGAGTCCAGACGGGGTCCAGCCCCAGCATTTT. This encodes CAWSPDGVQPQHF.

CDR3: CASSLFGRGLYF. CDR3 DNA: TGTGCCAGCAGTTTATTTGGCAGGGGGCTGTACTTC. The rearrangement uses TRBV28 and TRBJ2-7; 8 nucleotides match TRBD1. Germline V CDR1 and CDR2: MDHEN, SYDVKM. The ends lost 1 base at V and 12 bases at J; junction bases unmatched: 5. This CDR3 is 12 amino acids long.

The chain couples TRBV30 to TRBJ2-7, with 7 bases matching TRBD1. The CDR3 extends over 14 amino acids. Per the germline V gene, CDR1 is GTSNPN and CDR2 is SVGIG (reference sequence). After removal of 3 bases from V and 4 bases from J, the junction contained 9 bases not matched to a gene. CDR3 protein: CAWSKILQGYEQYF. The CDR3, as DNA: TGTGCCTGGAGCAAAATATTACAGGGGTACGAGCAGTACTTC.

The J gene is TRBJ2-2, the V gene TRBV7-9, with TRBD1 identical over 8 bases. This CDR3 contains 15 residues. The germline gives CDR1 SEHNR, CDR2 FQNEAQ (reference sequence). V was clipped by 3 bases and J by 5 bases; unmatched bases: 5. The CDR3 is CASSFPGTGTGELFF. In DNA form, the CDR3 reads TGTGCCAGCAGCTTTCCCGGGACAGGAACCGGGGAGCTGTTTTTT.

J is TRBJ1-2 and V is TRBV11-2, with D possibly TRBD1 on 5 matching bases. V was pared by 5 bases and J by 2 bases, with 12 bases between. Germline V lookup: CDR1 SGHAT, CDR2 FQNNGV. This CDR3 contains 14 residues. CDR3 protein: CASSPRGGNYGYTF. CDR3 in DNA: TGTGCCAGCAGCCCCCGGGGGGGGAACTATGGCTACACCTTC.

This clone was detected only once. J is TRBJ2-3 and V is TRBV27; D may be TRBD1 (6 bases). The V gene lost 2 bases and the J gene lost 6 bases, with 12 bases spanning the gap. The CDR3 spans 14 residues. From germline, CDR1 is MNHEY and CDR2 SMNVEV (reference sequence). The DNA of the CDR3 is TGTGCCAGCAGTTTACTCAGGGGTGTCGATACGCAGTATTTT. It specifies CASSLLRGVDTQYF.

J is TRBJ2-7 and V is TRBV7-2; 13 bases line up with TRBD2. Germline lookup yields CDR1 SGHTA and CDR2 FQGNSA. Trimming removed 5 bases from V and 4 bases from J; junction bases left unmatched: 5. The CDR3 contains 15 residues. The CDR3 sequence is CASSLTSGGAYEQYF. CDR3 DNA sequence: TGTGCCAGCAGCCTAACTAGCGGGGGGGCTTACGAGCAGTACTTC.

There are a few counts of this clone. The chain couples TRBV10-3 to TRBJ1-3, with D uncertain. Per the germline V gene, CDR1 is ENHRY and CDR2 is SYGVKD. This CDR3 region has 13 residues. Trimming took 6 bases from V and 4 from J, leaving 10 bases between them. As DNA, the CDR3 is TGTGCCATCAGGGACTTCGCGGGAAACACCATATATTTT. Its protein is CAIRDFAGNTIYF.

The genes are TRBV6-5 and TRBJ1-5; TRBD1 matches 9 bases. Germline CDR1 reads MNHEY; CDR2 reads SVGAGI. The CDR3 is made up of 15 amino acids. With V trimmed by 6 bases and J by 2 bases, 5 bases remained unmatched. The DNA of the CDR3 is TGTGCCAGCAGGGCGGACAGGGGCGGCAATCAGCCCCAGCATTTT. Translating gives CASRADRGGNQPQHF.

This chain joins TRBV6-1 and TRBJ2-3; possible D gene TRBD2, 6 bases. The CDR3 covers 16 residues. Germline CDR1 MNHNS, CDR2 SASEGT. V was trimmed by 2 bases and J by 2 bases, leaving 14 bases between them. CDR3 residues: CASSERAGWHTDTQYF. As DNA, the CDR3 is TGTGCCAGCAGTGAAAGGGCGGGATGGCACACAGATACGCAGTATTTT.

V and J are TRBV13 and TRBJ1-2, with TRBD1 identical over 8 bases. The germline gives CDR1 PRHDT, CDR2 FYEKMQ (reference sequence). The CDR3 consists of 15 residues. V lost 5 bases to trimming and J lost 4 bases; unmatched junction nucleotides: 9. DNA for the CDR3: TGTGCCAGCAGCATGCAGGGGGCGCCCAGCTATGGCTACACCTTC. Its protein is CASSMQGAPSYGYTF. The full variable domain, with the rest looked up from reference TRBV13 and TRBJ1-2, is AAGVIQSPRHLIKEKRETATLKCYPIPRHDTVYWYQQGPGQDPQFLISFYEKMQSDKGSIPDRFSAQQFSDYHSELNMSSLELGDSALYFCASSMQGAPSYGYTFGSGTRLTVV.

In its sample, this clone was seen a few times. The chain is built from TRBV2 and TRBJ1-1; weak D call: TRBD1 (6 bases). Per germline, CDR1 SNHLY and CDR2 FYNNEI. Trimming removed 7 bases at V and 2 bases at J, with 11 bases between. CDR3 length: 13 residues. CDR3 DNA: TGTGCCAGCAAGGGACAAGTAAACACTGAAGCTTTCTTT. Its protein product is CASKGQVNTEAFF.

The chain is built from TRBV7-3 and TRBJ2-2, with D maybe TRBD1 (6 bases). Germline V CDR1 and CDR2: SGHTA, FQGTGA. CDR3 size: 14 residues. V was clipped by 2 bases and J by 4 bases, with 8 bases between them. CDR3 DNA sequence: TGTGCCAGCAGCTTAGCAGGGGTCACCGGGGAGCTGTTTTTT. Its protein product is CASSLAGVTGELFF.

In this sample, this clone turned up a few times. This rearrangement joins TRBV5-1 to TRBJ2-5, with TRBD1 matching over 7 bases. The CDR3 has 16 residues. Trimming cost V 0 bases and J 2 bases; bases outside gene matches: 7. Germline-derived CDR1 and CDR2 are SGHRS and YFSETQ. CDR3 in amino acids: CASSLGGTEIQETQYF. CDR3 nucleotide sequence: TGCGCCAGCAGCTTGGGGGGGACAGAAATTCAAGAGACCCAGTACTTC.

This chain connects TRBV23-1 to TRBJ1-2; 9 bases align to TRBD1. TRBV23-1 is reported as an ORF; its role is uncertain. V dropped 0 bases and J dropped 9; count of bases not matched to a gene: 11. CDR3 length: 16 amino acids. This chain's CDR3 is CASSQSFGTGRLCYTF. Written as DNA, the CDR3 is TGCGCCAGCAGTCAATCGTTCGGGACAGGGAGATTGTGCTACACCTTC.

This clone was detected only a few times. The CDR3 DNA reads TGCAGCATTAGCCGGGACTCCAAGGGGGAGACCCAGTACTTC. It encodes CSISRDSKGETQYF. The chain carries TRBV29-1 and TRBJ2-5, with a weak D call TRBD2 (6 bases). V was pared by 8 bases and J by 5 bases, with 21 bases between. The CDR3 has 14 residues. Germline CDR1 and CDR2: SQVTM and ANQGSEA.

CDR3: CASSQDGQLNTEAFF. The CDR3 DNA sequence: TGTGCCAGCAGCCAAGATGGACAATTGAACACTGAAGCTTTCTTT. This chain connects TRBV4-2 to TRBJ1-1; TRBD1 is a possible D gene (5 bases). Germline CDR1 LGHNA, CDR2 YNFKEQ. The V end lost 0 bases, the J end lost 0 bases, and 8 bases lay between the germline ends. The length of the CDR3 is 15 residues.

The genes are TRBV11-1 and TRBJ2-2, with 10 positions matching TRBD2. CDR1 SGHAT and CDR2 FQDESV come from the germline V gene (reference sequence). V shed 4 bases, J shed 7 bases, and the junction held 6 bases outside the gene matches. The CDR3 runs 15 residues. The CDR3 DNA sequence: TGTGCCAGCAGCTATCCTAGCGGGGGTGTCGGGGAGCTGTTTTTT. Translating gives CASSYPSGGVGELFF.

This clone was recorded once. The chain carries TRBV7-2 and TRBJ1-5, with 7 nucleotides matching TRBD1. The CDR3 totals 14 residues. Germline V CDR1 and CDR2: SGHTA, FQGNSA. V was clipped by 5 bases and J by 7 bases; unmatched bases: 8. The CDR3 coding sequence is TGTGCCAGCAGCGTGGGACAGAAGGGGCAGCCCCAGCATTTT. Amino acid sequence: CASSVGQKGQPQHF. Full variable domain (outside the CDR3, taken from reference TRBV7-2 and TRBJ1-5): GAGVSQSPSNKVTEKGKDVELRCDPISGHTALYWYRQSLGQGLEFLIYFQGNSAPDKSGLPSDRFSAERTGGSVSTLTIQRTQQEDSAVYLCASSVGQKGQPQHFGDGTRLSIL.

For this clone: The missing conserved phenylalanine or tryptophan at the end of this CDR3 makes a read error likely. The chain has TRBV7-2 and TRBJ1-2; 8 positions match TRBD1. J was trimmed by 6 bases and V by 1 base; bases with no gene match: 10. CDR3 length: 16 amino acids. CDR1 is SGHTA, CDR2 FQGNSA, per germline. As DNA, the CDR3 is TGTGCCAGCAGCTTAGTTTGGTTGACAGGGGAGGATGGCTACACCCTC. As protein: CASSLVWLTGEDGYTL.

The chain recombines TRBV19 with TRBJ1-1, with 7 nucleotides matching TRBD1. Trimming removed 6 bases from V and 5 bases from J; junction bases left unmatched: 9. Germline CDR1 reads LNHDA; CDR2 reads SQIVND (reference sequence). The CDR3 length is 14 residues. CDR3 protein: CASRAEGASTEAFF. CDR3 coding DNA: TGTGCCAGTAGAGCAGAGGGGGCGAGTACTGAAGCTTTCTTT.

This chain joins TRBV7-3 and TRBJ2-2; D is possibly TRBD2 (5 bases). The CDR3 loop spans 20 amino acids. Germline-derived CDR1 and CDR2 are SGHTA and FQGTGA. V lost 5 bases to trimming and J lost 3 bases, with 28 bases between them. CDR3 DNA sequence: TGTGCCAGCAGCCCCCGTCCGGTTTCCGGAGGCATGGAGTACACCGGGGAGCTGTTTTTT. It specifies CASSPRPVSGGMEYTGELFF.

The chain combines TRBV2 with TRBJ2-7, with 7 bases identical to TRBD1. The CDR3 totals 15 residues. Trimming at V came to 6 bases and at J to 2 bases, leaving 10 bases not matched to a gene. Germline V gives CDR1 SNHLY, CDR2 FYNNEI. As DNA, the CDR3 is TGTGCCAGCAGAGAGGGACAGTTAGGGCCCTACGAGCAGTACTTC. Translated, it gives CASREGQLGPYEQYF.

The chain recombines TRBV7-2 with TRBJ1-2; D uncertain. This CDR3 is 12 amino acids long. Trimming took off 0 bases at V and 5 bases at J, with 4 bases between the two ends. From germline, CDR1 is SGHTA and CDR2 FQGNSA. In nucleotides, the CDR3 is TGTGCCAGCAGCTTAGCCCTATATGGCTACACCTTC. It is translated as CASSLALYGYTF. The variable domain in full, with the rest retrieved from reference TRBV7-2 and TRBJ1-2, is GAGVSQSPSNKVTEKGKDVELRCDPISGHTALYWYRQSLGQGLEFLIYFQGNSAPDKSGLPSDRFSAERTGGSVSTLTIQRTQQEDSAVYLCASSLALYGYTFGSGTRLTVV.

The chain links TRBV7-9 to TRBJ2-7; weak D call: TRBD1 (6 bases). The V end lost 3 bases, the J end lost 2 bases, and 23 bases lay between the germline ends. Germline CDR1 reads SEHNR; CDR2 reads FQNEAQ (reference sequence). The CDR3 is 18 amino acids. The DNA of the CDR3 is TGTGCCAGCAGCTTGAATTATGGAAGGACAGTGAAGACCTACGAGCAGTACTTC. This gives the protein CASSLNYGRTVKTYEQYF.

This clone was counted ten times or more. This chain joins TRBV25-1 and TRBJ1-4; 9 bases align to TRBD1. Trimming removed 1 base from V and 3 bases from J; junction bases left unmatched: 6. The V gene's germline CDR1 is MGHDK and CDR2 SYGVNS. This CDR3 comprises 17 residues. CDR3 DNA sequence: TGTGCCAGCAGTGAATCCCGGACAGGGGCAGCTAATGAAAAACTGTTTTTT. Its translation is CASSESRTGAANEKLFF. The whole variable domain, filled in from reference TRBV25-1 and TRBJ1-4, reads EADIYQTPRYLVIGTGKKITLECSQTMGHDKMYWYQQDPGMELHLIHYSYGVNSTEKGDLSSESTVSRIRTEHFPLTLESARPSHTSQYLCASSESRTGAANEKLFFGSGTQLSVL.

This rearrangement joins TRBV6-1 to TRBJ1-3; D is perhaps TRBD1 (6 bases). Trimming removed 4 bases at V and 3 bases at J, with 13 bases between. CDR3 size: 15 residues. The germline gives CDR1 MNHNS, CDR2 SASEGT. CDR3 in amino acids: CASSVDPGVGNTIYF. CDR3 bases: TGTGCCAGCAGTGTGGATCCAGGGGTTGGAAACACCATATATTTT.

This clone was seen a handful of times. The chain has TRBV5-1 and TRBJ1-5; D remains unclear. V lost 4 bases to trimming and J lost 2 bases, with 13 bases between them. The CDR3 extends over 15 amino acids. Germline loops: CDR1 SGHRS, CDR2 YFSETQ. Here the CDR3 DNA reads TGCGCCAGCAGCCTCGGGGTTGCGGGCAATCAGCCCCAGCATTTT. Translated: CASSLGVAGNQPQHF.